Sequencing of this T cell receptor beta chain was carried out in a study of monozygotic twins with inflammatory bowel disease. Study-level results: A reduction in TCRbeta diversity (inverse Simpson) was seen in IBD patients relative to healthy co-twins.

On this clonotype itself: Its antigen is unknown.

Looked up from germline, CDR1 is SGHRS and CDR2 is YFSETQ. The CDR3 is 13 amino acids. TCRdb processed the 5' RACE reads again and assigns one entry to each CDR3 protein, with no DNA. The repertoire table contains 300,000 to 400,000 distinct CDR3 sequences. This sequence originates from a human donor with ulcerative colitis or Crohn's disease, or a healthy co-twin of an affected twin (not recorded which). Sequencing was performed on blood. V gene TRBV5-1 combines with J gene TRBJ1-2; the TRBD1 assignment by TCRdb is unverifiable without DNA. The CDR3: CASSLAGEYGYTF.